The present T cell receptor (beta chain) was sequenced within a study of T cell changes during pregnancy in multiple sclerosis. Germline V CDR1 and CDR2: KGHSH, LQKENI. CDR3 size: 13 residues. Trimming removed 3 bases from V and 5 bases from J, with 10 bases in between. This clone showed up just a few times. The data were produced by immunoSEQ multiplex PCR, yet TCRdb's version contains in-frame clones alone and is incomplete. The top ten clones hold 3% to 3.5% of a sample with roughly 70,000 clones, about 88% of them seen once. The chain employs TRBV18 and TRBJ2-5; D is unclear. The sample here was peripheral blood, taken before pregnancy. The receptor's source is a female donor with multiple sclerosis, enrolled in a pregnancy study. The CDR3 bases are TGTGCCAGCTCACCTTCAGTCGTTGAGACCCAGTACTTC. This sequence encodes CASSPSVVETQYF.